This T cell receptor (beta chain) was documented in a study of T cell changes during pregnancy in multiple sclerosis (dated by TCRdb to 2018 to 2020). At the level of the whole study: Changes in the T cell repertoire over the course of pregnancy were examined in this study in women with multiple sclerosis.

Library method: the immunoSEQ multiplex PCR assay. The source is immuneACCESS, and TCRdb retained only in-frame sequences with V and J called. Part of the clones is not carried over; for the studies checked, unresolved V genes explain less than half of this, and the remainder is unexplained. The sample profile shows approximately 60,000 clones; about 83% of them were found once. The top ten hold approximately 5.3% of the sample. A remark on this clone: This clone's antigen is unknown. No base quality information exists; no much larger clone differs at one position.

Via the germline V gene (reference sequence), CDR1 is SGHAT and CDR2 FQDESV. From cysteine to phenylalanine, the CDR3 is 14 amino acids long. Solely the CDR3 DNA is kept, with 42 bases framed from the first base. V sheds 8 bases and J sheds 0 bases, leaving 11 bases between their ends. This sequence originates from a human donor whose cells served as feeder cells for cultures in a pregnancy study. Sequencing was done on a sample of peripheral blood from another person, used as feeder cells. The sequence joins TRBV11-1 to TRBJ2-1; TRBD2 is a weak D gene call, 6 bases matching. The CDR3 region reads CASEGLASYNEQFF. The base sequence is TGTGCCAGCGAGGGACTCGCCTCCTACAATGAGCAGTTCTTC.